This T cell receptor beta chain was sequenced during a study of PD-1 blockade in mismatch repair-deficient tumors. Measured with immunoSEQ multiplex PCR; TCRdb has only the in-frame clones, and not every one. The table lists 100,000 to 150,000 clones, roughly nine tenths of them singletons, with approximately 15% in the top ten. This TCR was sampled from an adult with mismatch repair-deficient cancer. This specimen was peripheral blood, taken 44 weeks after starting pembrolizumab.

CDR3 protein: CATSRGSGSYNEQFF. CDR3 nucleotides: TGTGCCACCAGCAGGGGTAGCGGGAGCTACAATGAGCAGTTCTTC. The J gene is TRBJ2-1, the V gene TRBV15; TRBD2 aligns across 9 bases. In germline, CDR1 is LNHNV, CDR2 YYDKDF (reference sequence). The J segment lost 3 bases and the V segment lost 3 bases, leaving 3 bases of the junction unmatched. CDR3 length: 15 amino acids.